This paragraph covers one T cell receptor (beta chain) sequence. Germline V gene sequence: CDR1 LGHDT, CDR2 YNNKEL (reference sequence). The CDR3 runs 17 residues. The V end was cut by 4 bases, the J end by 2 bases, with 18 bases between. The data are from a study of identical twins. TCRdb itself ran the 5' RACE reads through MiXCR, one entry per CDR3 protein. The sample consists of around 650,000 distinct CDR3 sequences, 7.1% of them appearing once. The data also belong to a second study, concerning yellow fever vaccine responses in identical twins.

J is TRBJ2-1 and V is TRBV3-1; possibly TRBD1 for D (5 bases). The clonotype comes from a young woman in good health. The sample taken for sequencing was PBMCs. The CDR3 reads CASSLAVTTGTYNEQFF. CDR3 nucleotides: TGTGCCAGCAGCCTTGCCGTCACCACAGGTACCTACAATGAGCAGTTCTTC.